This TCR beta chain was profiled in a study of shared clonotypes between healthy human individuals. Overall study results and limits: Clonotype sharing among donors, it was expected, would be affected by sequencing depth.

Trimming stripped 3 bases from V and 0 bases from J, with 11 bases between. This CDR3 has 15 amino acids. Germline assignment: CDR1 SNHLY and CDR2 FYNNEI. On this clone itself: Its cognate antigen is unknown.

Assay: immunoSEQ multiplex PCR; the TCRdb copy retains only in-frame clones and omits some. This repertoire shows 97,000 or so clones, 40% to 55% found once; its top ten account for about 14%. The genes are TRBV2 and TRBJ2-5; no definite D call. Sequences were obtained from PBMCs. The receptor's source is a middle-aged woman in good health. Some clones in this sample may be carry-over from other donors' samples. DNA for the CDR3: TGTGCCAGCAGTGAGACCAATATAGACCAAGAGACCCAGTACTTC. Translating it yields CASSETNIDQETQYF. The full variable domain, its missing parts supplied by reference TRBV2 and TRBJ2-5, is EPEVTQTPSHQVTQMGQEVILRCVPISNHLYFYWYRQILGQKVEFLVSFYNNEISEKSEIFDDQFSVERPDGSNFTLKIRSTKLEDSAMYFCASSETNIDQETQYFGPGTRLLVL.